The T cell receptor (beta chain) under discussion was sequenced for a study of T cells in Graves' hyperthyroidism and ophthalmopathy. The blood specimen was taken at initial hyperthyroidism diagnosis, before any ophthalmopathy symptoms. The PBMCs were sourced from fresh peripheral blood (around 9.3 ml). TCR beta CDR3 regions were amplified from RNA transcripts. The HTBI primer set served for first-round RT-PCR of the TCR CDR3. TCRdb passed the multiplex PCR reads through MiXCR, listing each CDR3 protein once. The table records some 270,000 distinct CDR3 sequences, about an eighth of them present only once. There are many counts of this clonotype. The antigen remains undetermined. Points from the study as a whole: Median prediction lead before ophthalmopathy onset was 6.5 months with the model. Most thyroid clonotypes expanded above 0.001 appeared in blood too.

The receptor was derived from a woman in her twenties or thirties with Graves' hyperthyroidism that later progressed to Graves' ophthalmopathy. The sample consisted of blood.

The CDR3, as DNA: TGTGCCAGCAGCTTGGATAGCGGGAGCTCCTACAATGAGCAGTTCTTC. Its protein product is CASSLDSGSSYNEQFF. The chain uses TRBV7-3 and TRBJ2-1; 9 nucleotides line up with TRBD2. Per the germline V gene, CDR1 is SGHTA and CDR2 is FQGTGA. V shed 3 bases, J shed 0 bases, and the junction held 3 bases outside the gene matches. The CDR3 covers 16 residues.